This T cell receptor beta chain derives from a study of blood T cell repertoires in COVID-19. For the study at large: In each case, the material was cDNA or gDNA derived from T cells, B-cell-depleted T cells, or PBMCs.

Data came from immunoSEQ multiplex PCR; TCRdb stores just in-frame clones and leaves some out. The sample has fewer than 300,000 clones, about 68% seen once. Germline V gene lookup returns CDR1 LNHDA and CDR2 SQIVND (reference sequence). Trimming removed 4 bases from V and 6 bases from J; junction bases left unmatched: 4. This CDR3 contains 15 residues. The chain carries TRBV19 and TRBJ2-7; 15 bases fit TRBD2. This sequence was found in a woman aged 80 or over with acute or convalescent COVID-19. The source material was peripheral blood. CDR3 loop: CASSTGLAGGFEQYF. Written as DNA, the CDR3 is TGTGCCAGTAGTACCGGACTAGCGGGAGGGTTCGAGCAGTACTTC.